The 21 T cell receptor beta chains below were found in one sample sequenced in a study of shared clonotypes between healthy human individuals. The data were produced by immunoSEQ multiplex PCR, yet TCRdb's version contains in-frame clones alone and is incomplete. The top ten hold roughly 0.15% of the sample, which has millions of clones, more than 80% seen once. Material for sequencing was naive CD4+ T cells sorted from blood. Subset indicated: CD45RA+ positively selected. Receptors were obtained from a man between 18 and 29 years old in good health.

J is TRBJ1-2 and V is TRBV14, with D uncertain. CDR3 length equals 13 residues. Per the germline V gene, CDR1 is SGHDN and CDR2 is FVKESK. V shed 3 bases and J shed 5 bases, with 10 bases lying between them. The CDR3 DNA sequence: TGTGCCAGCAGCCATATGACTGCGTATGGCTACACCTTC. Encoded protein: CASSHMTAYGYTF.

The chain is built from TRBV28 and TRBJ2-5, with D hard to call. The CDR3 consists of 14 residues. The germline V and J ends were trimmed by 6 bases and 7 bases, with 18 bases remaining between them. CDR1 and CDR2 from the germline V gene are MDHEN and SYDVKM. CDR3 sequence (DNA): TGTGCCAGCAGATTCCCGGGCCCCCTAGGGACCCAGTACTTC. It codes for CASRFPGPLGTQYF. The full variable domain, completed using reference TRBV28 and TRBJ2-5, is DVKVTQSSRYLVKRTGEKVFLECVQDMDHENMFWYRQDPGLGLRLIYFSYDVKMKEKGDIPEGYSVSREKKERFSLILESASTNQTSMYLCASRFPGPLGTQYFGPGTRLLVL.

CDR3: CASSLDLGEPQHF. DNA for the CDR3: TGTGCCAGCAGCCTAGACCTGGGTGAGCCCCAGCATTTT. V usage is TRBV5-4 and J usage is TRBJ1-5; no reliable D call. V was pared by 4 bases and J by 8 bases, with 13 bases between. Looked up from germline, CDR1 is SGHNT and CDR2 is YYREEE (reference sequence). The CDR3 spans 13 residues.

The V call is TRBV7-2, the J call TRBJ2-7; no clear D. The CDR3 is 14 amino acids. With 0 bases removed from V and 6 bases from J, the gap between germline ends came to 12 bases. Germline CDR1 and CDR2: SGHTA and FQGNSA. The DNA of the CDR3 is TGTGCCAGCAGCTTAGCTAGCTCTCGCTCCGAGCAGTACTTC. Amino acids: CASSLASSRSEQYF.

This chain uses TRBV10-3 with TRBJ2-7; 8 nucleotides agree with TRBD1. The germline V gene encodes CDR1 ENHRY and CDR2 SYGVKD. This CDR3 spans 12 amino acids. The J segment lost 0 bases and the V segment lost 11 bases, leaving 3 bases of the junction unmatched. The CDR3: CAVGTGSYEQYF. The CDR3 DNA sequence: TGTGCCGTCGGGACAGGCTCCTACGAGCAGTACTTC.

About this clone: This sample includes further DNA sequences coding for the same CDR3. The chain combines TRBV5-1 with TRBJ1-1; a possible D gene is TRBD1 (5 bases). V was trimmed by 0 bases and J by 3 bases, leaving 9 bases between them. There are 14 residues in the CDR3. The germline V gene has CDR1 SGHRS and CDR2 YFSETQ. DNA for the CDR3: TGCGCCAGCAGCTTGGGGTTGGGGGACACTGAAGCTTTCTTT. Translation: CASSLGLGDTEAFF.

The chain couples TRBV5-1 to TRBJ2-5; 13 bases are a match to TRBD2. V lost 4 bases, J lost 5 bases, and 8 bases stayed unmatched. Germline CDR1 SGHRS, CDR2 YFSETQ. CDR3 length: 16 amino acids. The CDR3 reads CASSRWTSGSGETQYF. The CDR3 bases are TGCGCCAGCAGCCGCTGGACTAGCGGGAGTGGGGAGACCCAGTACTTC.

This sequence joins TRBV7-9 and TRBJ2-7, with TRBD1 matching over 9 bases. Trimming at V came to 5 bases and at J to 3 bases, leaving 8 bases not matched to a gene. This CDR3 spans 15 amino acids. From germline, CDR1 is SEHNR and CDR2 FQNEAQ (reference sequence). The chain's CDR3 is CASSPLPGQGYEQYF. CDR3 DNA: TGTGCCAGCAGCCCCCTCCCGGGACAGGGCTACGAGCAGTACTTC.

Regarding this clone: Other DNA variants within this sample encode the same CDR3. The chain recombines TRBV6-1 with TRBJ1-2, with TRBD1 identical over 8 bases. This CDR3 spans 13 amino acids. V lost 3 bases, J lost 8 bases, and 5 bases stayed unmatched. The V gene's germline CDR1 is MNHNS and CDR2 SASEGT. The CDR3 region has the DNA TGTGCCAGCAGTGAGCAGGGGGCACGGGGCTACACCTTC. Translating gives CASSEQGARGYTF.

V is TRBV7-8 and J is TRBJ2-7, with 9 nucleotides matching TRBD1. CDR3 length equals 16 residues. Unmatched junction bases numbered 5, after V lost 2 bases and J lost 0 bases. Germline CDR1 and CDR2: SGHVS and FQNEAQ. The CDR3 DNA is TGTGCCAGCAGCTTAAGGACAGGGGCCCTCTCCTACGAGCAGTACTTC. Its translation: CASSLRTGALSYEQYF. The full variable domain, with the rest looked up from reference TRBV7-8 and TRBJ2-7, is GAGVSQSPRYKVAKRGQDVALRCDPISGHVSLFWYQQALGQGPEFLTYFQNEAQLDKSGLPSDRFFAERPEGSVSTLKIQRTQQEDSAVYLCASSLRTGALSYEQYFGPGTRLTVT.

The chain has TRBV4-1 and TRBJ2-1; 7 bases align to TRBD2. This CDR3 is 16 amino acids long. Germline CDR1 is MGHRA and CDR2 is YSYEKL. J lost 2 bases, V lost 0 bases, and 4 bases had no gene match. This CDR3 is CASSQDSGTTYNEQFF. DNA of the CDR3: TGCGCCAGCAGCCAAGATTCGGGGACTACCTACAATGAGCAGTTCTTC.

V is TRBV18 and J is TRBJ1-2, with TRBD1 matching over 9 bases. The CDR3 has 12 amino acids. J lost 14 bases, V lost 8 bases, and 12 bases had no gene match. Germline V lookup: CDR1 KGHSH, CDR2 LQKENI. DNA of the CDR3: TGTGCCAGCGCGCGGGACAGGGACGATAAGACCTTC. Its translation is CASARDRDDKTF.

The V call is TRBV19, the J call TRBJ2-4; no clear D. The V gene lost 3 bases and the J gene lost 2 bases, with 11 bases spanning the gap. CDR3 size: 15 residues. Germline CDR1 LNHDA, CDR2 SQIVND (reference sequence). In nucleotides, the CDR3 is TGTGCCAGTAGTATTAACCGGATCCCCAAAAACATTCAGTACTTC. This translates into CASSINRIPKNIQYF. Full variable domain (outside the CDR3, taken from reference TRBV19 and TRBJ2-4): DGGITQSPKYLFRKEGQNVTLSCEQNLNHDAMYWYRQDPGQGLRLIYYSQIVNDFQKGDIAEGYSVSREKKESFPLTVTSAQKNPTAFYLCASSINRIPKNIQYFGAGTRLSVL.

This clone was detected only once. This chain connects TRBV6-1 to TRBJ1-2, with D unclear. V shed 6 bases and J shed 5 bases, with 13 bases lying between them. The CDR3 totals 13 residues. Per germline, CDR1 MNHNS and CDR2 SASEGT. CDR3 amino acids: CASRMSRVYGYTF. The CDR3 coding sequence is TGTGCCAGCAGGATGTCCAGAGTTTATGGCTACACCTTC.

This clone occurred once. The chain joins TRBV19 to TRBJ1-5; tentatively, D is TRBD1 (6 bases). Germline CDR1 LNHDA, CDR2 SQIVND (reference sequence). Trimming stripped 3 bases from V and 7 bases from J, with 16 bases between. CDR3 length: 15 residues. CDR3 in amino acids: CASSMQGSPGQPQHF. The CDR3 nucleotides read TGTGCCAGTAGTATGCAGGGGTCCCCTGGGCAGCCCCAGCATTTT.

The chain is built from TRBV5-1 and TRBJ2-2; 11 bases line up with TRBD2. This CDR3 comprises 16 residues. Germline-derived CDR1 and CDR2 are SGHRS and YFSETQ. V dropped 3 bases and J dropped 1; count of bases not matched to a gene: 2. The CDR3 protein is CASSSTSGGNTGELFF. The DNA of the CDR3 is TGCGCCAGCAGCTCCACTAGCGGGGGGAACACCGGGGAGCTGTTTTTT.

This chain links TRBV28 with TRBJ2-7, with 9 bases that match TRBD1. The CDR3 is 13 amino acids. The trim removed 4 bases at V and 9 bases at J, leaving 7 bases unmatched. CDR1 is MDHEN, CDR2 SYDVKM, per germline. For the CDR3, the DNA is TGTGCCAGCAGTTGGGGACAGGGTACTTCGCAGTACTTC. Amino acid sequence: CASSWGQGTSQYF. Filled out from reference TRBV28 and TRBJ2-7, the complete variable domain reads DVKVTQSSRYLVKRTGEKVFLECVQDMDHENMFWYRQDPGLGLRLIYFSYDVKMKEKGDIPEGYSVSREKKERFSLILESASTNQTSMYLCASSWGQGTSQYFGPGTRLTVT.

The chain combines TRBV5-1 with TRBJ1-4; the match to TRBD1 covers 7 bases. Germline trimming cut 0 bases from V and 8 bases from J; bases unmatched to any gene: 7. Per the germline V gene, CDR1 is SGHRS and CDR2 is YFSETQ. The CDR3 has 15 amino acids. CDR3 DNA sequence: TGCGCCAGCAGCTTGGGGCAGGGGGAAGGAGAAAAACTGTTTTTT. Amino acid sequence: CASSLGQGEGEKLFF.

J is TRBJ2-4 and V is TRBV27; 11 nucleotides line up with TRBD2. Trimming cost V 1 base and J 4 bases; bases outside gene matches: 24. Germline lookup yields CDR1 MNHEY and CDR2 SMNVEV (reference sequence). The CDR3 extends over 23 amino acids. The CDR3 here is CASSLLSQGGNGRLAGKKNIQYF. The CDR3 nucleotides read TGTGCCAGCAGTTTATTATCACAGGGAGGTAATGGGAGACTAGCGGGGAAAAAAAACATTCAGTACTTC.

This clone came up once. This chain uses TRBV7-2 with TRBJ2-2, with 12 nucleotides matching TRBD2. CDR1 is SGHTA and CDR2 is FQGNSA in the germline V gene. Trimming took 5 bases from V and 4 from J; bases not matched to a gene: 8. This CDR3 spans 17 amino acids. This CDR3 is CASSIGLAGGLTGELFF. Written as DNA, the CDR3 is TGTGCCAGCAGCATAGGCCTAGCGGGGGGGCTCACCGGGGAGCTGTTTTTT.

Regarding this clone: The junction does not match germline at one end; this may be a read error. The sample has other DNA sequences that encode this CDR3 too. This chain uses TRBV7-9 with TRBJ2-3; 10 nucleotides agree with TRBD2. The CDR3 is 13 amino acids. Germline V CDR1 and CDR2: SEHNR, FQNEAQ (reference sequence). The CDR3 region is CASSLAGADTQYF. CDR3 in DNA: TGTGCCAGCAGCCTAGCGGGAGCAGATACGCAGTATTTT.